This TCR beta chain was captured by sequencing in a study of cytomegalovirus exposure and HLA in healthy donors. Study findings and constraints: Sequencing depth across donors, presence/absence analyses assumed, was roughly uniform.

Comments on this clone: No antigen is known for it.

Primers included in the PCR were 60 Vbeta and 13 Jbeta primers. Here immunoSEQ multiplex PCR was the method, and the copy in TCRdb shows in-frame clones only, minus some. This table holds over 85,000 clones, approximately 7.7% found once. This TCR was recovered from a middle-aged man in good health and CMV-seronegative. The material sequenced was PBMCs.

Here the CDR3 DNA reads TGTGCCAGCAGCTTACTAGCGGGGTACCAAGAGACCCAGTACTTC. It codes for CASSLLAGYQETQYF. V is TRBV5-5 and J is TRBJ2-5, with 10 bases matching TRBD2. This CDR3 region has 15 residues. Germline V CDR1 and CDR2: SGHKS, YYEKEE (reference sequence). Trimming removed 2 bases from V and 0 bases from J; junction bases left unmatched: 1.